A single sample gave rise to the 9 T cell receptor beta chains below, sequenced in a study of cytotoxic CD8 clonotypes in ibrutinib-treated CLL. Produced via immunoSEQ multiplex PCR; TCRdb's table is partial and in-frame only. Among about 330,000 clones listed, roughly two thirds were seen once. The sample here was PBMCs, taken after 36 months of ibrutinib treatment. These receptors came from a human donor with chronic lymphocytic leukemia.

The V gene is TRBV6-6, the J gene TRBJ1-5, with D maybe TRBD1 (6 bases). The V end lost 7 bases, the J end lost 5 bases, and 15 bases lay between the germline ends. Germline V gene lookup returns CDR1 MNHNY and CDR2 SVGAGI (reference sequence). The CDR3 spans 14 residues. The DNA of the CDR3 is TGTGCCAGCACCAAAGAGGGGGGGTATCAGCCCCAGCATTTT. Residues: CASTKEGGYQPQHF.

The chain carries TRBV7-6 and TRBJ2-7; D is tentatively TRBD1 or TRBD2 (5 bases each). The CDR3 is 15 residues long. V was clipped by 5 bases and J by 3 bases, with 17 bases between them. Germline assignment: CDR1 SGHVS and CDR2 FNYEAQ. The CDR3 here is CASSPFLGTNYEQYF. For the CDR3, the DNA is TGTGCCAGCAGCCCATTTTTAGGGACCAACTACGAGCAGTACTTC.

J is TRBJ2-7 and V is TRBV5-4; tentatively, D is TRBD2 (5 bases). CDR1 SGHNT and CDR2 YYREEE come from the germline V gene (reference sequence). There are 14 residues in the CDR3. V lost 5 bases and J lost 3, with 15 bases in between. In DNA, the CDR3 is TGTGCCAGCAGGGCCGGGGTTGGGTTCTACGAGCAGTACTTC. As protein: CASRAGVGFYEQYF.

J is TRBJ2-3 and V is TRBV10-3; 8 nucleotides align to TRBD1. CDR1 and CDR2 (germline): ENHRY, SYGVKD. This CDR3 has 14 amino acids. The V and J ends lost 8 bases and 4 bases, in that order; junction bases with no gene match: 8. The CDR3 region has the DNA TGTGCCATCGGGAAGACAGGGGTGGCAGATACGCAGTATTTT. This codes for CAIGKTGVADTQYF.

The count of this clone is one. In nucleotides, the CDR3 is TGTGCCAGCAGCTCTAGGATAGCCAAAAACATTCAGTACTTC. It is translated as CASSSRIAKNIQYF. The chain links TRBV11-2 to TRBJ2-4; no definite D call. The germline V gene encodes CDR1 SGHAT and CDR2 FQNNGV. V was trimmed by 4 bases and J by 0 bases, leaving 7 bases between them. The CDR3 loop spans 14 amino acids.

The rearrangement joins TRBV29-1 to TRBJ2-5, with a tentative D call TRBD2 (6 bases). Between the trimmed V and J ends, which lost 4 bases and 2 bases, there was a span of 20 bases. CDR1 and CDR2 from the germline V gene are SQVTM and ANQGSEA. CDR3 size: 16 residues. The CDR3 DNA reads TGCAGCGTTGGTGGGGCCTTGGAGGGGACGCAAGAGACCCAGTACTTC. This sequence encodes CSVGGALEGTQETQYF.

CDR3 loop: CASSPYRETGYEQYF. CDR3 DNA sequence: TGTGCCAGCAGTCCGTACAGGGAAACAGGCTACGAGCAGTACTTC. The genes are TRBV27 and TRBJ2-7; D might be TRBD1 (6 bases). The length of the CDR3 is 15 residues. Germline V gene lookup returns CDR1 MNHEY and CDR2 SMNVEV (reference sequence). V was shortened by 5 bases and J by 3 bases, with 17 bases between the two germline ends.

The V gene is TRBV6-4, the J gene TRBJ1-2; D unresolved. The CDR3 is 13 amino acids. Trimming took off 3 bases at V and 1 base at J, with 6 bases between the two ends. Germline assignment: CDR1 MRHNA and CDR2 SNTAGT. As DNA, the CDR3 is TGTGCCAGCAGTGAGGGCCTTAACTATGGCTACACCTTC. Its protein product is CASSEGLNYGYTF.

The rearrangement uses TRBV2 and TRBJ1-1, with D perhaps matching TRBD1 (6 bases). This CDR3 has 16 residues. Germline V gene data show CDR1 as SNHLY and CDR2 as FYNNEI. V lost 4 bases and J lost 1, with 16 bases in between. The CDR3 sequence is CASSGGAGGWNTEAFF. CDR3 DNA sequence: TGTGCCAGCAGTGGGGGGGCGGGTGGTTGGAACACTGAAGCTTTCTTT.